The T cell receptor (beta chain) under discussion was sequenced for a study of shared clonotypes between healthy human individuals. As concerns this clone: Its antigen remains unidentified.

A CD45RA-negative memory subset and a CD45RA+ naive subset were separated from the CD4+ cells. Study outcomes and limitations: Although depth was large, rarefaction showed that sequencing of the sorted subsets was incomplete. Sampling included only blood; tissue repertoires likely differ.

It was across several immunoSEQ plates that each subset's genomic DNA was evenly split. TCRdb's table, derived via immunoSEQ multiplex PCR, lists solely in-frame clones and lacks some. The sample contains 600,000 to 750,000 clones, around 70% of which appear only once. The V gene lost 1 base and the J gene lost 3 bases, with 7 bases spanning the gap. From germline, CDR1 is SGHAT and CDR2 FQNNGV. The CDR3 runs 14 residues. The rearrangement links TRBV11-2 to TRBJ1-5; D remains ambiguous. The sequenced sample consisted of memory CD4+ T cells sorted from blood. The sample's subset: CD45RA-negative fraction. This clonotype was sampled from a woman in her twenties or thirties in good health. CDR3 amino acids: CASSLATTNQPQHF. The CDR3, as DNA: TGTGCCAGCAGCTTAGCTACTACCAATCAGCCCCAGCATTTT.